Sequencing of this T cell receptor (beta chain) was carried out in a study of blood T cell repertoires in COVID-19 (dated by TCRdb to about 2020). About the study as a whole: Collaborator samples came from the United States, Italy and Spain and covered acute and convalescent phases of COVID-19. The repertoires were released in a freely available public database intended as a resource for research on the immune response to SARS-CoV-2. Nearly every sample came with metadata listing a de-identified subject ID, COVID-19 status, age in years and sex. Subjects who had been exposed to COVID-19, were actively infected with it, or had recovered from it provided the deeply sampled blood TCRbeta repertoires that made up the dataset. The samples were drawn from two sources: the first 160 participants of the ongoing ImmuneRACE study, and over 1,000 subjects contributed by 6 global collaborators. Where available, HLA class I and class II types were taken from metadata supplied by the sample provider and were not determined by assay-based typing. The material from the prospective study consisted of cDNA or gDNA derived from T cells, B-cell-depleted T cells, or PBMCs. The study at large found these results: The quantity of clinical and demographic metadata differed by source and by participant and was supplied without curation.

In Seattle, one collaborating source enrolled patients while the infection was active and tracked those patients longitudinally over the course of disease. Each collaborating institution followed its own protocols to collect whole blood in K2EDTA tubes. For TCRbeta analysis, collaborators shipped samples in one of three forms: frozen whole blood, isolated PBMCs, or DNA extracted from either of those sample types. The immunoSEQ Assay, a bias-controlled multiplex PCR, was used to amplify TCRbeta CDR3 regions from genomic DNA. Per the source publication's procedure: Nucleated cell counts per sample were estimated from amplification of reference gene primers within the assay. To quantify the absolute abundance of each unique TCRbeta CDR3 rearrangement, sequence reads were collapsed and filtered. For each sample, productive Simpson clonality was calculated by taking the square root of Simpson's diversity index across productive rearrangements. Held by TCRdb, this immuneACCESS table contains in-frame sequences only and omits some clones. Under half of the omission traces to an unresolved V gene where checked; the cause of the rest is unknown. V, J and clone size derive from that table, while D and trimming were established from the DNA sequence. For this sample the table gives around 55,000 clones, of which approximately 88% were detected only once. In total, the top ten clones hold approximately 3.7% of the sample.

From the germline V gene (reference sequence), CDR1 is MNHEY and CDR2 is SMNVEV. The germline ends are 18 bases apart after V is trimmed by 5 bases and J by 5 bases. The CDR3, cysteine through phenylalanine, is 15 amino acids long. Only the CDR3 DNA stays, 45 bases, in frame from base 1. In this sample, this clone turned up a few times. Its antigen is still unknown. Per-nucleotide qualities are absent, and no much larger clonotype sits a single base away. Sequenced sample: peripheral blood. This sequence was found in a man between 35 and 55 years old with COVID-19, enrolled during active disease. The chain was built from TRBV27 and TRBJ1-2; the D region possibly corresponds to TRBD1 (6 bases align). The base sequence is TGTGCCAGCAGTCCCTCGACAGGCTCCGTTTATGGCTACACCTTC. Translated, this is CASSPSTGSVYGYTF.